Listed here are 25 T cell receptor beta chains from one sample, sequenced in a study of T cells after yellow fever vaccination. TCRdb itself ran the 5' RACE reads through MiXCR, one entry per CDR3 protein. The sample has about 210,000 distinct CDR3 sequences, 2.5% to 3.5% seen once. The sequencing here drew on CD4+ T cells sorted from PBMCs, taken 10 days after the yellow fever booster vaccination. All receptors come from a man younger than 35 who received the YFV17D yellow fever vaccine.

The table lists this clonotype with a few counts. CDR3 nucleotides: TGCGCCAGCAGCCAAGAGGTTATATCCTCCTCTGGGGCCAACGTCCTGACTTTC. Translating it yields CASSQEVISSSGANVLTF. This chain uses TRBV4-3 with TRBJ2-6; D call uncertain. The V gene's germline CDR1 is LGHNA and CDR2 YSLEER. V lost 0 bases, J lost 0 bases, and 12 bases lay in between. The CDR3 runs to 18 residues.

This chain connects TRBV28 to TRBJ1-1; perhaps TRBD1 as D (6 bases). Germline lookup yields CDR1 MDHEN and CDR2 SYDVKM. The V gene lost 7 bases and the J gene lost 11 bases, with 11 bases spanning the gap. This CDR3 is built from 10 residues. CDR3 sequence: CASTGGGAFF. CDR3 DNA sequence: TGTGCCAGCACCGGAGGGGGGGCTTTCTTT.

The CDR3: CASSLEIRQPQHF. The DNA for the CDR3 is TGTGCCAGCAGCTTAGAAATAAGGCAGCCCCAGCATTTT. The chain joins TRBV7-2 to TRBJ1-5, with D unresolved. Germline V gene data show CDR1 as SGHTA and CDR2 as FQGNSA. This CDR3 is built from 13 residues. Trimming pared 1 base from V and 7 bases from J, leaving 8 bases between.

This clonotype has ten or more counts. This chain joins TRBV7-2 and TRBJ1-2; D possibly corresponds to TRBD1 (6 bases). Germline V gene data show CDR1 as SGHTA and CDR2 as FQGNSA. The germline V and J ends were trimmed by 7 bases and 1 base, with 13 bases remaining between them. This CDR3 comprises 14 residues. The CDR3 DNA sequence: TGTGCCAGCACCCAAATGGACAGTAACTATGGCTACACCTTC. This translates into CASTQMDSNYGYTF. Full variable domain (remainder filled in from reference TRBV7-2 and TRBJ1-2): GAGVSQSPSNKVTEKGKDVELRCDPISGHTALYWYRQSLGQGLEFLIYFQGNSAPDKSGLPSDRFSAERTGGSVSTLTIQRTQQEDSAVYLCASTQMDSNYGYTFGSGTRLTVV.

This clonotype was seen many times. CDR3 sequence reads: CASSRSDGYDEQYF. CDR3 DNA: TGTGCCAGCAGCAGATCGGACGGCTACGACGAGCAGTACTTC. The chain is built from TRBV7-2 and TRBJ2-7; the D is unclear. V lost 5 bases to trimming and J lost 5 bases, with 16 bases between them. CDR1 is SGHTA, CDR2 FQGNSA, per germline. The CDR3 is 14 residues long.

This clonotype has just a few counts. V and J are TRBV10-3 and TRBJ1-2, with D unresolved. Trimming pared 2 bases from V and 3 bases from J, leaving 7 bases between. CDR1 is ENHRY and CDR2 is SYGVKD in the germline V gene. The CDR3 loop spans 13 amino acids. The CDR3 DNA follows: TGTGCCATCAGTGAGAAGTCTCACTATGGCTACACCTTC. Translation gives CAISEKSHYGYTF.

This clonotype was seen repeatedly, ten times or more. The CDR3 loop is CSASMLERWYNEQFF. CDR3 nucleotide sequence: TGCAGTGCTAGTATGCTAGAAAGGTGGTACAATGAGCAGTTCTTC. The chain employs TRBV20-1 and TRBJ2-1; D unresolved. V was trimmed by 3 bases and J by 4 bases, leaving 16 bases between them. The CDR3 contains 15 residues. The V gene's germline CDR1 is DFQATT and CDR2 SNEGSKA (reference sequence).

CDR3 amino acids: CASMKNTGYNEQFF. CDR3 nucleotide sequence: TGTGCCAGCATGAAGAACACAGGGTACAATGAGCAGTTCTTC. The chain employs TRBV6-2 or TRBV6-3 and TRBJ2-1; a weak D match, TRBD1 (6 bases). Looked up from germline, CDR1 is MNHEY and CDR2 is SVGEGT. V was shortened by 7 bases and J by 4 bases, with 14 bases between the two germline ends. The CDR3 spans 14 residues.

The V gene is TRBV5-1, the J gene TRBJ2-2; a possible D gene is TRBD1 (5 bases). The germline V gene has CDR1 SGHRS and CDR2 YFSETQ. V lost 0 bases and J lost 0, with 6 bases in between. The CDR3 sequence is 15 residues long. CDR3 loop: CASSLGTTNTGELFF. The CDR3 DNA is TGCGCCAGCAGCTTGGGGACAACGAACACCGGGGAGCTGTTTTTT. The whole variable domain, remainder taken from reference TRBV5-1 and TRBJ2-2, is KAGVTQTPRYLIKTRGQQVTLSCSPISGHRSVSWYQQTPGQGLQFLFEYFSETQRNKGNFPGRFSGRQFSNSRSEMNVSTLELGDSALYLCASSLGTTNTGELFFGEGSRLTVL.

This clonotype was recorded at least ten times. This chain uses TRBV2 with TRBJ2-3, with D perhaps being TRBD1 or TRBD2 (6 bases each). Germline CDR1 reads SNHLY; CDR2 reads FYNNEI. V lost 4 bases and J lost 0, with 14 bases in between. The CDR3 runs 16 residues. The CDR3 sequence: CASSGGASLSTDTQYF. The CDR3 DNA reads TGTGCCAGCAGTGGGGGGGCAAGCCTGAGCACAGATACGCAGTATTTT. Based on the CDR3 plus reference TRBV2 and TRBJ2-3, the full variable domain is EPEVTQTPSHQVTQMGQEVILRCVPISNHLYFYWYRQILGQKVEFLVSFYNNEISEKSEIFDDQFSVERPDGSNFTLKIRSTKLEDSAMYFCASSGGASLSTDTQYFGPGTRLTVL.

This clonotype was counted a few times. The chain's CDR3 is CASSLEGSHGELFF. In DNA, the CDR3 is TGCGCCAGCAGCTTGGAGGGGAGTCACGGGGAGCTGTTTTTT. The chain is built from TRBV5-1 and TRBJ2-2; the D call may be TRBD1 or TRBD2 (5 bases each). CDR3 length: 14 amino acids. Germline values: CDR1 SGHRS, CDR2 YFSETQ. V lost 0 bases and J 7 bases, leaving 10 bases between the germline ends.

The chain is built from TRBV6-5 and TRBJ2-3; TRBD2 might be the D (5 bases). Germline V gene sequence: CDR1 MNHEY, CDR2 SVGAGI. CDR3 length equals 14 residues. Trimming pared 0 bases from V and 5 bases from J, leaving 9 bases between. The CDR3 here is CASSYSRAVDTQYF. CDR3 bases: TGTGCCAGCAGTTACTCGAGGGCGGTAGATACGCAGTATTTT.

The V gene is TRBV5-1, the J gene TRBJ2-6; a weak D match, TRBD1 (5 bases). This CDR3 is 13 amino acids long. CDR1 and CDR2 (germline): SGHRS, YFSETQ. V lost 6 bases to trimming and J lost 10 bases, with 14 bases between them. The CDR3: CASKSWGQNVLTF. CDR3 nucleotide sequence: TGCGCCAGCAAATCCTGGGGCCAAAACGTCCTGACTTTC.

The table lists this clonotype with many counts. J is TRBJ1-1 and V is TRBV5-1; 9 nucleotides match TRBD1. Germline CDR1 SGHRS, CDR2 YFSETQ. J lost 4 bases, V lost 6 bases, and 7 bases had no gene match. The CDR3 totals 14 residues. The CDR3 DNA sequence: TGCGCCAGCACCCTTTTGACAGGGGGCACTGAAGCTTTCTTT. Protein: CASTLLTGGTEAFF.

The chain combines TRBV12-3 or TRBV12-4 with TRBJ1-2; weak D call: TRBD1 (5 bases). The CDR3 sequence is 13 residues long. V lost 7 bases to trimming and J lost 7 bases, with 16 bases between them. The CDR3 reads CASTPAGGGGYTF. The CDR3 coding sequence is TGTGCCAGCACCCCAGCGGGGGGGGGTGGCTACACCTTC.

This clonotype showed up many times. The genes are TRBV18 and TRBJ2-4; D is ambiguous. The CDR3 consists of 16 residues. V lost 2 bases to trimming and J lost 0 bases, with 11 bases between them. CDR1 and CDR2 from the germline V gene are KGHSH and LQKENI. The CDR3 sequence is CASSPVAAKAKNIQYF. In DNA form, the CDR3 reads TGTGCCAGCTCACCAGTGGCCGCCAAAGCCAAAAACATTCAGTACTTC.

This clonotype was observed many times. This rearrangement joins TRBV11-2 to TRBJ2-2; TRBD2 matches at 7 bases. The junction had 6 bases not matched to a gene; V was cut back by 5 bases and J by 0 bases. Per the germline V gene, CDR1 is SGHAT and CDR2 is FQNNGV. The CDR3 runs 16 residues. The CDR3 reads CASSPLRGANTGELFF. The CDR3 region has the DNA TGTGCCAGCAGCCCGCTCCGGGGGGCGAACACCGGGGAGCTGTTTTTT.

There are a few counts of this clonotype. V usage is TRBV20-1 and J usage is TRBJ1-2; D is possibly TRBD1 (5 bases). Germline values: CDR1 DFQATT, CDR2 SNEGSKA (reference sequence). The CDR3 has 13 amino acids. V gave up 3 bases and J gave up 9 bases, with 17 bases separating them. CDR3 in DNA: TGCAGTGCTAGGCCGAAGGGGTTCCCGCGCTACACCTTC. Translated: CSARPKGFPRYTF.

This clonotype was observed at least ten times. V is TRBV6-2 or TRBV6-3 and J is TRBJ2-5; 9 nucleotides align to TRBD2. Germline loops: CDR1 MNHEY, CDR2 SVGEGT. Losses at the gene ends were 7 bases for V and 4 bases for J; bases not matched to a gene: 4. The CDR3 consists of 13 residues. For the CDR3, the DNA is TGTGCCAGCACCCGGGGACTAGCAGAGACCCAGTACTTC. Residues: CASTRGLAETQYF.

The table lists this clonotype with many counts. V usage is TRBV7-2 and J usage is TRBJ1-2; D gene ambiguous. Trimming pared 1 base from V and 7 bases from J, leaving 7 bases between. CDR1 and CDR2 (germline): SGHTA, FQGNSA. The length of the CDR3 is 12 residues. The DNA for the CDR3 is TGTGCCAGCAGCTTAGTTCCCGGTGGCTACACCTTC. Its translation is CASSLVPGGYTF.

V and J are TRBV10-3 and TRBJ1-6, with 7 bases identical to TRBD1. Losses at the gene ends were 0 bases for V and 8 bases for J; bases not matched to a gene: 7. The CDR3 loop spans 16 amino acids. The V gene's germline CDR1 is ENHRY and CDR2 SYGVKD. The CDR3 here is CAISESQGGPYSPLHF. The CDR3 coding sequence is TGTGCCATCAGTGAGTCGCAGGGGGGGCCTTATTCACCCCTCCACTTT.

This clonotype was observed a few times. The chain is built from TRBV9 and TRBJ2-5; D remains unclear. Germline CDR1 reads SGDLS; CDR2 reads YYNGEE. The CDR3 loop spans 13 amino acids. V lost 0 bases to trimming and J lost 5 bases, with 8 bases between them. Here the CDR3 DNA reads TGTGCCAGCAGCGTAGACTTTCGGGAGACCCAGTACTTC. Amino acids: CASSVDFRETQYF.

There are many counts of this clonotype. CDR3 coding DNA: TGCGCCAGCAGGCCAAACTCCGGGACACTTTACTATGGCTACACCTTC. It codes for CASRPNSGTLYYGYTF. This chain connects TRBV4-1 to TRBJ1-2, with D possibly TRBD1 on 6 matching bases. Between the trimmed V and J ends, which lost 6 bases and 3 bases, there was a span of 20 bases. In germline, CDR1 is MGHRA, CDR2 YSYEKL. This CDR3 is 16 amino acids long.

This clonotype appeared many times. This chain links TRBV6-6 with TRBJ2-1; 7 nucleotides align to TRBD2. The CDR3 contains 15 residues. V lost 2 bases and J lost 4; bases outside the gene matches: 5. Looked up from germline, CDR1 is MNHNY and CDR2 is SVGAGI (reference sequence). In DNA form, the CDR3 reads TGTGCCAGCAGTTACGGTCCTAGCGGTTACAATGAGCAGTTCTTC. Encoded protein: CASSYGPSGYNEQFF.

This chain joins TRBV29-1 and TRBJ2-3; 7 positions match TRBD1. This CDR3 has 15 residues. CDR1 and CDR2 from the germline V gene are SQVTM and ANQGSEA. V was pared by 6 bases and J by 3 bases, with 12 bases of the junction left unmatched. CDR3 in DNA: TGCAGCGTCGCAAACAACAGGGGTAAAACAGATACGCAGTATTTT. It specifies CSVANNRGKTDTQYF.